Reported below is one TCR beta chain. Its specificity is not known. The CDR3 consists of 18 residues. Germline CDR1 MGHDK, CDR2 SYGVNS. The V segment lost 8 bases and the J segment 5 bases; nucleotides outside the gene matches: 15. TCR beta CDR3 region amplification was performed from RNA transcripts. TCR CDR3 underwent first-round RT-PCR with the HTBI primer set. TCRdb redid the calling of the multiplex PCR reads with MiXCR, one entry per CDR3 protein. Among 300,000 to 400,000 distinct CDR3 sequences listed, 15% to 20% were seen once. The source of the sample is a study of T cells in Graves' hyperthyroidism and ophthalmopathy. Out of roughly 10 ml of fresh peripheral blood came the PBMCs. Study-wide results and caveats: In the blood, most expanded thyroid clonotypes above 0.001 appeared as well.

This sequence joins TRBV25-1 and TRBJ2-2; 12 bases line up with TRBD1. The sample consisted of blood. The sequence was obtained from a man younger than 30 with Graves' ophthalmopathy. The CDR3 loop is CASRPGDRGLAGTGELFF. DNA for the CDR3: TGTGCCAGCCGTCCCGGGGACAGGGGGCTCGCTGGGACCGGGGAGCTGTTTTTT.